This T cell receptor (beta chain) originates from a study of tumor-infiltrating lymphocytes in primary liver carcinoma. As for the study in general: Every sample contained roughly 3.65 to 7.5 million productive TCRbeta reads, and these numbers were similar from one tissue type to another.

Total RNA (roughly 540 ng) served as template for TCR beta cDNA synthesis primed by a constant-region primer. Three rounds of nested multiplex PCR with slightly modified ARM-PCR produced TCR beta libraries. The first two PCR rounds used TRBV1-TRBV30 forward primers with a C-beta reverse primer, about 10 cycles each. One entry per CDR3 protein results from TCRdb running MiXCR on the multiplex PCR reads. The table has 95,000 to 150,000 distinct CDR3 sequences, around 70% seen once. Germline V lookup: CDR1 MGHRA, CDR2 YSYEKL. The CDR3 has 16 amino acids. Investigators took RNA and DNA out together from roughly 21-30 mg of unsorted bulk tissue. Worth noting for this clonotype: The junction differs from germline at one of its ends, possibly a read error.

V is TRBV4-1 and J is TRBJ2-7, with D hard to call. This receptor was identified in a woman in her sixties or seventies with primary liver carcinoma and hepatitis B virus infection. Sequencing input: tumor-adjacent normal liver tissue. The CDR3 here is CANSQEFSVASYEQYF. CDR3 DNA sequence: TGCGCCAACAGCCAAGAGTTTTCGGTAGCCTCATACGAGCAGTACTTC.